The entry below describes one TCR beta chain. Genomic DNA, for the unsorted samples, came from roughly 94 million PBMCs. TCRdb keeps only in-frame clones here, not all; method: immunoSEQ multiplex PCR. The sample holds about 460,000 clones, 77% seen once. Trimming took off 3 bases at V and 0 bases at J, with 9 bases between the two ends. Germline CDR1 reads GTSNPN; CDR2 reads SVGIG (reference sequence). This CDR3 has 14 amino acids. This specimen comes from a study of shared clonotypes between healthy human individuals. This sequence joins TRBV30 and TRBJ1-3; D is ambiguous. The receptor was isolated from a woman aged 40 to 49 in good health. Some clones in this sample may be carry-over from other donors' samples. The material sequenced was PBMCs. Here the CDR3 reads CAWSNSGSGNTIYF. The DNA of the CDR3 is TGTGCCTGGAGCAACTCAGGCTCTGGAAACACCATATATTTT.